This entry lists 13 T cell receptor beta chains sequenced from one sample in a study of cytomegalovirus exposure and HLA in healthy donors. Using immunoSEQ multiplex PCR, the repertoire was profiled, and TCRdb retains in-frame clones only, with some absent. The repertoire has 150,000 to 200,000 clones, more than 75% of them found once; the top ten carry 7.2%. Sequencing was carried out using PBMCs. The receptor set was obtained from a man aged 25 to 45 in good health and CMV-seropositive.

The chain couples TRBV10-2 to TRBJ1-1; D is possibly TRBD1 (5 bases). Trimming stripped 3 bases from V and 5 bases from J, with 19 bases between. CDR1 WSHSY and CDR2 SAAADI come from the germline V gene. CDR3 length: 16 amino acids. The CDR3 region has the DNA TGCGCCAGCAGTGAAGGGCCAGTTTGGGAGGGGACTGAAGCTTTCTTT. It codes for CASSEGPVWEGTEAFF.

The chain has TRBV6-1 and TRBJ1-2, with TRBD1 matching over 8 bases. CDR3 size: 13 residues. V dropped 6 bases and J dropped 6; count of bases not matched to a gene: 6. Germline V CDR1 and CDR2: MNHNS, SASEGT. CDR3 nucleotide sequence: TGTGCCAGCAGAACAGGGGGTGGTGATGGCTACACCTTC. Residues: CASRTGGGDGYTF.

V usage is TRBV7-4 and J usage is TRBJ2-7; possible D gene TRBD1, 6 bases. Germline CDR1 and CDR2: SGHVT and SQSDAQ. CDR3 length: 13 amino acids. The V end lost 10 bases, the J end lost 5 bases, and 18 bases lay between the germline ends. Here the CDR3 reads CATWQGWANEQYF. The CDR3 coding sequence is TGTGCCACCTGGCAGGGGTGGGCTAACGAGCAGTACTTC.

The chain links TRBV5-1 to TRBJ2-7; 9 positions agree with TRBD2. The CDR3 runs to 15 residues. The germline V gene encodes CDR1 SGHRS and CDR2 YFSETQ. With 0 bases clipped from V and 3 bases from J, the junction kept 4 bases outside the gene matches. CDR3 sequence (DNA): TGCGCCAGCAGCTTGGAGAGCGGGAGGTACTACGAGCAGTACTTC. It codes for CASSLESGRYYEQYF.

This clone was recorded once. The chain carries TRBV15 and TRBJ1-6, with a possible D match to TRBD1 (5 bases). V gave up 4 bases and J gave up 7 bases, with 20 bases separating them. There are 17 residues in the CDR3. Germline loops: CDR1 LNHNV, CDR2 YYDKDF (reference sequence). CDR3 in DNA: TGTGCCACCAGCACCCAACGGCGGGGGACTAAAAATTCACCCCTCCACTTT. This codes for CATSTQRRGTKNSPLHF.

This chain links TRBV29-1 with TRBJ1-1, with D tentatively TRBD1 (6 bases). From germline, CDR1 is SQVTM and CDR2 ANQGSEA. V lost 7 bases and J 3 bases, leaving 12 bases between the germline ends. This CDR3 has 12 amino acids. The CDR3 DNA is TGCAGCGCCGAGGGACACCACACTGAAGCTTTCTTT. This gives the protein CSAEGHHTEAFF. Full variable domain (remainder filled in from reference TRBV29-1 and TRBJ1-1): SAVISQKPSRDICQRGTSLTIQCQVDSQVTMMFWYRQQPGQSLTLIATANQGSEATYESGFVIDKFPISRPNLTFSTLTVSNMSPEDSSIYLCSAEGHHTEAFFGQGTRLTVV.

DNA for the CDR3: TGTGCCAGCAGCATCCTAGTTGAGAACACTGAAGCTTTCTTT. Residues: CASSILVENTEAFF. The chain links TRBV28 to TRBJ1-1; no clear D. The CDR3 is 14 amino acids. Trimming took off 6 bases at V and 1 base at J, with 12 bases between the two ends. Per the germline V gene, CDR1 is MDHEN and CDR2 is SYDVKM.

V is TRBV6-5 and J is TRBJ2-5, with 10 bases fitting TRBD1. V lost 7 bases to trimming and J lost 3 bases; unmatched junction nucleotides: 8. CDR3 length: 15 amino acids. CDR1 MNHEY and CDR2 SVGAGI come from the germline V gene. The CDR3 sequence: CASKRQGAAEETQYF. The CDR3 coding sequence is TGTGCCAGCAAGCGACAGGGGGCTGCGGAAGAGACCCAGTACTTC.

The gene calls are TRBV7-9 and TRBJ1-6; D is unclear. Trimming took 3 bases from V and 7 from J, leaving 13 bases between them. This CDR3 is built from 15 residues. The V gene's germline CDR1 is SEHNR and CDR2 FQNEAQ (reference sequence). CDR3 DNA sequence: TGTGCCAGCAGCTTCGGTTCCCCGGCCAATTCACCCCTCCACTTT. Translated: CASSFGSPANSPLHF. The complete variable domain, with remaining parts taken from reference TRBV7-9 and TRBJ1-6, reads DTGVSQNPRHKITKRGQNVTFRCDPISEHNRLYWYRQTLGQGPEFLTYFQNEAQLEKSRLLSDRFSAERPKGSFSTLEIQRTEQGDSAMYLCASSFGSPANSPLHFGNGTRLTVT.

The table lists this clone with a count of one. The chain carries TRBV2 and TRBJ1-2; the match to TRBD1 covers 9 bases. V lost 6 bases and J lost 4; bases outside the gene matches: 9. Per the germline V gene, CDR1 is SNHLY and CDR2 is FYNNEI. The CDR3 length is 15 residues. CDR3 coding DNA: TGTGCCAGCAGGGAACCGGGACAGGGTTTCTATGGCTACACCTTC. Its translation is CASREPGQGFYGYTF.

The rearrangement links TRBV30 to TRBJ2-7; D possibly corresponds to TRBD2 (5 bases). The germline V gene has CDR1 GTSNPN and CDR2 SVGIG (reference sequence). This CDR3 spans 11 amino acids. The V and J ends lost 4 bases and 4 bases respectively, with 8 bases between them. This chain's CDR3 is CAWTGGYEQYF. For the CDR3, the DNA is TGTGCCTGGACCGGCGGGTACGAGCAGTACTTC.

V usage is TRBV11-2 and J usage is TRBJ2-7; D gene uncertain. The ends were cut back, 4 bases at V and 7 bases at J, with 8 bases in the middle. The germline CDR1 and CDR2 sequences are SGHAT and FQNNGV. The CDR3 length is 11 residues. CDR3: CASSSSGEQYF. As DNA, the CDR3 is TGTGCCAGCAGCTCTTCTGGTGAGCAGTACTTC.

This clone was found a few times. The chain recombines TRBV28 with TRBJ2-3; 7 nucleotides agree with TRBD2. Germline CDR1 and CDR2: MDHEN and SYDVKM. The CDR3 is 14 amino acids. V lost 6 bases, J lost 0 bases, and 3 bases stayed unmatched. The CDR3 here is CASSREGSTDTQYF. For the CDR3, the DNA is TGTGCCAGCAGCAGGGAGGGAAGCACAGATACGCAGTATTTT.